This T cell receptor (beta chain) was recovered during a study of regulatory T cells in long-lasting Graves disease. This clonotype occurred many times. As for time point: newly diagnosed GD, antithyroid drugs for less than 3 months. PBMCs were the source of the RNA used for TCR sequencing. V lost 5 bases and J lost 5; bases outside the gene matches: 11. Germline loops: CDR1 MNHEY, CDR2 SMNVEV (reference sequence). The length of the CDR3 is 17 residues. HTBI primers from iRepertoire and Arm-PCR of CDR3 regions yielded the TCR beta libraries. TCRdb analysed the multiplex PCR reads with MiXCR anew, one entry per CDR3 protein. The table shows about 440,000 distinct CDR3 sequences, with about 15% occurring only once. The data also belong to a second study, concerning T cells in Graves' hyperthyroidism and ophthalmopathy.

The sequences come from peripheral blood mononuclear cells (PBMCs), collected at new diagnosis, from a patient treated with antithyroid drugs. The sequence was obtained from a woman younger than 30 with Graves disease. This chain links TRBV27 with TRBJ2-1; 11 bases are a match to TRBD2. CDR3 coding DNA: TGTGCCAGCAGTCCTCGGGTGGGGGGACTAGCGGACAATGAGCAGTTCTTC. Its translation: CASSPRVGGLADNEQFF.